The sequence of this TCR beta chain was determined in a study of response to subunit inactivated influenza vaccine. Study conclusions and caveats: The authors suggested that every seasonal influenza vaccination recruits few new T cells.

Between the trimmed V and J ends, which lost 2 bases and 2 bases, there was a span of 13 bases. The germline CDR1 and CDR2 sequences are DFQATT and SNEGSKA (reference sequence). There are 14 residues in the CDR3. Using its own MiXCR run on the RT-PCR reads, TCRdb lists one record per CDR3 protein. This sample has over 150,000 distinct CDR3 sequences, with roughly 8.7% found just once. This clonotype was counted ten times or more. Its specificity is not known. This TCR was sampled from a man aged 50 to 60 who received an inactivated influenza vaccine. The chain combines TRBV20-1 with TRBJ2-7, with D possibly TRBD2 on 6 matching bases. The sample consisted of non-naive T cells sorted from PBMCs, taken on the day of vaccination. The chain's CDR3 is CSARSGSGAYEQYF. The CDR3 region has the DNA TGCAGTGCTAGATCCGGTAGCGGAGCCTACGAGCAGTACTTC.